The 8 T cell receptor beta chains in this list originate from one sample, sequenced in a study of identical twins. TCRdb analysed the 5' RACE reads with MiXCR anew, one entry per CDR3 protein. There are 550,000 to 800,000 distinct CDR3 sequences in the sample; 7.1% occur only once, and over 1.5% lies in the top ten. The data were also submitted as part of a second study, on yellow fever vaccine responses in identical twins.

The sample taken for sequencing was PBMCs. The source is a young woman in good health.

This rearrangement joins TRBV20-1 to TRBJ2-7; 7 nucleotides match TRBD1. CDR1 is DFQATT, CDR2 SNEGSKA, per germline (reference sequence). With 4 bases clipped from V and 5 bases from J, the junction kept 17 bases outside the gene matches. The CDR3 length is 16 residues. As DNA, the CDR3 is TGCAGTGCTACGGGGTCAGGGGGAAGGGGGTTCAACGAGCAGTACTTC. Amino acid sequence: CSATGSGGRGFNEQYF.

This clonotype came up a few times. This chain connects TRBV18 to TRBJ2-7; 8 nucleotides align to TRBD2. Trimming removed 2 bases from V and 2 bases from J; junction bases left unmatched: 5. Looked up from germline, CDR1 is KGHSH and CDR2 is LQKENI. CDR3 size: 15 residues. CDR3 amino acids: CASSPGTGGPYEQYV. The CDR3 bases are TGTGCCAGCTCACCAGGGACGGGGGGGCCCTACGAGCAGTACGTC.

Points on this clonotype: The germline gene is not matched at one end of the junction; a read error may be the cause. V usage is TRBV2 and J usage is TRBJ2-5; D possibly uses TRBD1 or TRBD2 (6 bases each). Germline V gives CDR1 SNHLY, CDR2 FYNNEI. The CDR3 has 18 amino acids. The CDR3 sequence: CTSSPQTGADPFQETQYF. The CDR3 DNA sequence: TGTACCAGCAGTCCCCAAACGGGGGCCGATCCTTTCCAAGAGACCCAGTACTTC.

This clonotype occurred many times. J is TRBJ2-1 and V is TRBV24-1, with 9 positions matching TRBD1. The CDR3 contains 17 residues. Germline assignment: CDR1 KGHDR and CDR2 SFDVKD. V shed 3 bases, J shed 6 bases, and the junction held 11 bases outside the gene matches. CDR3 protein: CATSDPSSGTGTNEQFF. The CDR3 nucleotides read TGTGCCACCAGTGATCCCTCCTCCGGGACAGGGACCAATGAGCAGTTCTTC.

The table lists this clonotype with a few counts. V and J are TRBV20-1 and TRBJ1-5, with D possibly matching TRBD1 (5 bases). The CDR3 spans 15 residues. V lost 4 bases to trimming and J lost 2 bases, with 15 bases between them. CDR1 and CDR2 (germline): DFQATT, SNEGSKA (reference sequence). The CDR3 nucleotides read TGCAGTGCTACTTCCTCGTCGGGGGGCAATCAGCCCCAGCATTTT. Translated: CSATSSSGGNQPQHF.

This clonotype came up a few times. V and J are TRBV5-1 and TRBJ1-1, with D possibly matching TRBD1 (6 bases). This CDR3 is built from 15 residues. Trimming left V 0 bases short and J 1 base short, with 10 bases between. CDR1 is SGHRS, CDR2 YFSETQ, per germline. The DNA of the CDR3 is TGCGCCAGCAGCTTGGGGGGGGGACAGAACACTGAAGCTTTCTTT. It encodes CASSLGGGQNTEAFF.

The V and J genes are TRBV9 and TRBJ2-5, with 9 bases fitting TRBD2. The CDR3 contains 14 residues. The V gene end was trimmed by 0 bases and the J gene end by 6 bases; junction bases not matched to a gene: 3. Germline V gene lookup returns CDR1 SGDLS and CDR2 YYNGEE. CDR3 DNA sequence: TGTGCCAGCAGCGTAGTTAGCGGGAGTAAGACCCAGTACTTC. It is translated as CASSVVSGSKTQYF.

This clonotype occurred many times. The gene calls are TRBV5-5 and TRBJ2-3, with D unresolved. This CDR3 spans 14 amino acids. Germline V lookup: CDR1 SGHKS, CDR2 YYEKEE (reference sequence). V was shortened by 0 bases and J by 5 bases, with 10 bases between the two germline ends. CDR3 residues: CASSLERRGDTQYF. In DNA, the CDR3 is TGTGCCAGCAGCTTGGAACGACGCGGAGATACGCAGTATTTT.